This TCR beta chain derives from a study of CD8+ T cells in alopecia areata. Study-wide background: Treated individuals took tofacitinib by mouth, 5 to 10 mg twice daily. Tofacitinib therapy took 6 to 18 months; 6 months off drug came after. Regarding the study as a whole: With just one nonresponder, it is still uncertain whether baseline CD8+ expansion relates to response.

V dropped 5 bases and J dropped 2; count of bases not matched to a gene: 7. This CDR3 is 14 amino acids long. CDR1 and CDR2 (germline): SGDLS, YYNGEE. As for treatment: oral pan-JAK inhibitor, 5-10 mg twice daily. RNA extraction was followed by reverse transcription into cDNA, which acted as the sequencing template. Method: immunoSEQ multiplex PCR; TCRdb's copy keeps in-frame clones and lacks some. The table has about 76,000 clones, around 66% seen once. Turning to this clone: Its antigen is unknown.

The sample here was CD8+ T cells sorted from blood, taken at week 24, from a patient treated with tofacitinib. The chain joins TRBV9 to TRBJ2-7; TRBD1 aligns across 7 bases. The receptor comes from a human donor with alopecia areata. CDR3 bases: TGTGCCAGCAGTGAAGGGACAGCGGCCTACGAGCAGTACTTC. Its translation: CASSEGTAAYEQYF.